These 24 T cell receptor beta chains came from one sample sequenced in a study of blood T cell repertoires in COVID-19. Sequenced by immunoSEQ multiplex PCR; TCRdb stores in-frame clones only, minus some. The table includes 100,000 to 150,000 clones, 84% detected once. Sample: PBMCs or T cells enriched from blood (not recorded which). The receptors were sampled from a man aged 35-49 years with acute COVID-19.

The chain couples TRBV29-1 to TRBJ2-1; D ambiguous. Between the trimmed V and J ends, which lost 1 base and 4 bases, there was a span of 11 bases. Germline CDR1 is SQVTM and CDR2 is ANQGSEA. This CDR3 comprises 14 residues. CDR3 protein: CSVEAILLYNEQFF. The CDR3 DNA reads TGCAGCGTTGAAGCTATCCTCCTTTACAATGAGCAGTTCTTC.

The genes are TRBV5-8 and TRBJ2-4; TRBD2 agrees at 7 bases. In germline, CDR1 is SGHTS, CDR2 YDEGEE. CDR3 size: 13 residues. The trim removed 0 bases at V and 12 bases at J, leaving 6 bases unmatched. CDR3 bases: TGTGCCAGCAGCTTGGGCGGGGAGGGGACTCAGTACTTC. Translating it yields CASSLGGEGTQYF.

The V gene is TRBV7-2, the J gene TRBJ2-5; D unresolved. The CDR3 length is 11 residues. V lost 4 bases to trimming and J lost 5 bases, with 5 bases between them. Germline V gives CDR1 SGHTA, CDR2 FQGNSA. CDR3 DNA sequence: TGTGCCAGCAGCTCCGGGGAGACCCAGTACTTC. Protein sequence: CASSSGETQYF. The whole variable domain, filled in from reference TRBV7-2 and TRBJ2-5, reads GAGVSQSPSNKVTEKGKDVELRCDPISGHTALYWYRQSLGQGLEFLIYFQGNSAPDKSGLPSDRFSAERTGGSVSTLTIQRTQQEDSAVYLCASSSGETQYFGPGTRLLVL.

In DNA, the CDR3 is TGCAGCGTTCAAAACCTACAGGGGGCCGGCGGCTACACCTTC. Its protein is CSVQNLQGAGGYTF. This chain links TRBV29-1 with TRBJ1-2, with TRBD1 matching over 9 bases. V lost 5 bases and J lost 8; bases outside the gene matches: 12. The germline gives CDR1 SQVTM, CDR2 ANQGSEA. The CDR3 sequence is 14 residues long.

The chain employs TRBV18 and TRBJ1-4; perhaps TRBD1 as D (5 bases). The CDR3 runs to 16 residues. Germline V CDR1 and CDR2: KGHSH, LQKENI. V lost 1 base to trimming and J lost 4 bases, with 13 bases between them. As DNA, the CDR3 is TGTGCCAGCTCACCACAGTCGGGGGTGATTAATGAAAAACTGTTTTTT. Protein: CASSPQSGVINEKLFF. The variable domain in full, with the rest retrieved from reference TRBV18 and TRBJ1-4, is NAGVMQNPRHLVRRRGQEARLRCSPMKGHSHVYWYRQLPEEGLKFMVYLQKENIIDESGMPKERFSAEFPKEGPSILRIQQVVRGDSAAYFCASSPQSGVINEKLFFGSGTQLSVL.

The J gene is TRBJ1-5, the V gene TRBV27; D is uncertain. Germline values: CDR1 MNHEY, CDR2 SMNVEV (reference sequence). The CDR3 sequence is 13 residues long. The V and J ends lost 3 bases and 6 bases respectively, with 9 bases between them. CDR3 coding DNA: TGTGCCAGCAGTTTGAATGGGCCTCAGCCCCAGCATTTT. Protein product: CASSLNGPQPQHF.

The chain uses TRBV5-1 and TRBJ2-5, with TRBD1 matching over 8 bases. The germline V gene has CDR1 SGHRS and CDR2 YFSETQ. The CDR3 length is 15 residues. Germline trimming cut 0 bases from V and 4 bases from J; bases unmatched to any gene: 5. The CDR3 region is CASSLAGDRLETQYF. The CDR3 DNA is TGCGCCAGCAGCTTGGCTGGGGACAGGTTAGAGACCCAGTACTTC.

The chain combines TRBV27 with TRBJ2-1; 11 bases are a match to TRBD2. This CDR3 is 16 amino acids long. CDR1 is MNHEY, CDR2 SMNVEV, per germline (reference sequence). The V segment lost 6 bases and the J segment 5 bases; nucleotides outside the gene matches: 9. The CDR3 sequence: CASSATGTSGHNEQFF. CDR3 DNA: TGTGCCAGCAGCGCTACCGGGACTAGCGGTCACAATGAGCAGTTCTTC.

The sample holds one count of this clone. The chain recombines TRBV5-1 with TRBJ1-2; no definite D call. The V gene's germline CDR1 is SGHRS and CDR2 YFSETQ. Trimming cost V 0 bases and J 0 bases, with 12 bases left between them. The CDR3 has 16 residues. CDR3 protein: CASSLGRDQTNYGYTF. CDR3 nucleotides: TGCGCCAGCAGCTTGGGCCGGGATCAAACTAACTATGGCTACACCTTC.

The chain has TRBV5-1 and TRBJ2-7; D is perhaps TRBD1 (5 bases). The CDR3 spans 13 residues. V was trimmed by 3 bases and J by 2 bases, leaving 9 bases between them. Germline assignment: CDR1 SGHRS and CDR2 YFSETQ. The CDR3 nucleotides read TGCGCCAGCAGCTGGGGCCAGACCTACGAGCAGTACTTC. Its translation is CASSWGQTYEQYF.

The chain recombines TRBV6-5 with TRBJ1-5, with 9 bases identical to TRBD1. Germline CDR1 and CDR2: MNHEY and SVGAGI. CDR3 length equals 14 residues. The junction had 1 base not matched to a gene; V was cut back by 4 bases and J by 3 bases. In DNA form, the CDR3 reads TGTGCCAGCAGTTGGGACAGGGACAATCAGCCCCAGCATTTT. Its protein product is CASSWDRDNQPQHF.

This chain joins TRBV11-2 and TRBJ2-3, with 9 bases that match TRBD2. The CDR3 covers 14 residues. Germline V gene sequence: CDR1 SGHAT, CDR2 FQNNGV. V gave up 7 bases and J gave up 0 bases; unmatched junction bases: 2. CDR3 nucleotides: TGTGCCAGCACCCTAGCGGGAAGCACAGATACGCAGTATTTT. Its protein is CASTLAGSTDTQYF.

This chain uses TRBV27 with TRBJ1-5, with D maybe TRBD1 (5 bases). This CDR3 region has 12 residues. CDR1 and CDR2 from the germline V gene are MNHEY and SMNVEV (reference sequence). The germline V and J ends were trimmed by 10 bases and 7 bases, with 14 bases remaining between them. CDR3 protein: CAIGGPGQPQHF. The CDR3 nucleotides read TGTGCCATCGGGGGTCCAGGGCAGCCCCAGCATTTT.

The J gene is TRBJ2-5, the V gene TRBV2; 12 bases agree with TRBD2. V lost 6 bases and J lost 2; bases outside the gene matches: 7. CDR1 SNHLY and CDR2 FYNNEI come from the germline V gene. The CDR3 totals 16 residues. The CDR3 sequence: CASRVGLAGGQETQYF. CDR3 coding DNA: TGTGCCAGCAGGGTGGGACTAGCGGGCGGACAAGAGACCCAGTACTTC.

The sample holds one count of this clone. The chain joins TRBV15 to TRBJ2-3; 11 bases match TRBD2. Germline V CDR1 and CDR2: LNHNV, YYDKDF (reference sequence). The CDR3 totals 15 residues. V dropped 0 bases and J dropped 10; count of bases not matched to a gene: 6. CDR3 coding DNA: TGTGCCACCAGCAGAGAACTAGCGGGGGCCGGCGCGCAGTATTTT. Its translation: CATSRELAGAGAQYF.

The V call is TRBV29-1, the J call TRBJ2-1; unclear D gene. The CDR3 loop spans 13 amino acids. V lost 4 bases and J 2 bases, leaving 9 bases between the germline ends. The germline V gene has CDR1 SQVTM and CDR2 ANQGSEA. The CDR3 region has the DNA TGCAGCGTTGTTCTAGGAACCTACAATGAGCAGTTCTTC. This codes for CSVVLGTYNEQFF.

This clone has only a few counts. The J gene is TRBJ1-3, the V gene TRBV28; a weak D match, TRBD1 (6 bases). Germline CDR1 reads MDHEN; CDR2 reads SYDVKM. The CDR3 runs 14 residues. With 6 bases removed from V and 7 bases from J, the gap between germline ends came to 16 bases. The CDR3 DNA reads TGTGCCAGCAGCCCCTCGGACAGACGGAACACCATATATTTT. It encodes CASSPSDRRNTIYF.

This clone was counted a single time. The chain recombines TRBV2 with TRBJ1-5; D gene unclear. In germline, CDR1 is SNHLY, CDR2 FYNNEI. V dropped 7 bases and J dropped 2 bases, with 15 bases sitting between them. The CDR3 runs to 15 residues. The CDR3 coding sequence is TGTGCCAGCACGTTCTTATCCGGGGGCAATCAGCCCCAGCATTTT. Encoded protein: CASTFLSGGNQPQHF.

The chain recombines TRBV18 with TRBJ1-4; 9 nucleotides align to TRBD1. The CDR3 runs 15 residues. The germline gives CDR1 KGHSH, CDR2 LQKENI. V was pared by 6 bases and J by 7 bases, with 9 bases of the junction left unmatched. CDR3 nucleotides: TGTGCCAGCTCTATCGGACAGGGGCCGGGTGAAAAACTGTTTTTT. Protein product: CASSIGQGPGEKLFF.

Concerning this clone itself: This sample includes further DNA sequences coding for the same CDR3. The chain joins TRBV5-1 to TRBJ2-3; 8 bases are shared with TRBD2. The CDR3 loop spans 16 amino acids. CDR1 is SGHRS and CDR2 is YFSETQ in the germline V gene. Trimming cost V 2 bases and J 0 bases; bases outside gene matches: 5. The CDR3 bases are TGCGCCAGCAGCTTAGGGGCTAGCGGGAGCACAGATACGCAGTATTTT. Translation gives CASSLGASGSTDTQYF.

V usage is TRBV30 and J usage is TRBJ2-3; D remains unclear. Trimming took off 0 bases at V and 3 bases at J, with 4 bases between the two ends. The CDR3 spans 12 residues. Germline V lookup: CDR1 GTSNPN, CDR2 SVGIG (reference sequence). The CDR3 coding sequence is TGTGCCTGGAGTGTAGAGACAGATACGCAGTATTTT. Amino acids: CAWSVETDTQYF.

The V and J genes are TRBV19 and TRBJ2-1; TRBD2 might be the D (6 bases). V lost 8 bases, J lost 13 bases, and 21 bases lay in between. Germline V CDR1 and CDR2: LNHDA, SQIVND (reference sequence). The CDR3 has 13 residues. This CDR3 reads CASDPGDSRVQFF. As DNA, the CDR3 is TGTGCCAGTGACCCGGGGGACTCAAGAGTTCAGTTCTTC.

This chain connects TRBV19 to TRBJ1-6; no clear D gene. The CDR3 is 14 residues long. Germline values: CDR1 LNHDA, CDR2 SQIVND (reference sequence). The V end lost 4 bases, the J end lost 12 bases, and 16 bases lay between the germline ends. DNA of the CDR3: TGTGCCAGTAGTAGGGCCCCCATCCCGGAACCCCTCCACTTT. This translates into CASSRAPIPEPLHF.

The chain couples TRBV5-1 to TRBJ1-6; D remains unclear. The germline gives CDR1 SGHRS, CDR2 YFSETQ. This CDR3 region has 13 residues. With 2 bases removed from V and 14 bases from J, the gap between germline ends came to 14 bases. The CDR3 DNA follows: TGCGCCAGCAGCTTTACGGGAATGGAGGCCCTCCACTTT. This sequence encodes CASSFTGMEALHF.